The present T cell receptor beta chain was sequenced within a study of radiotherapy plus CTLA-4 blockade in lung cancer. Background on the study: Among enrolled patients, over 15% responded and 31% achieved disease control.

Method: immunoSEQ multiplex PCR; TCRdb's copy keeps in-frame clones and lacks some. The table records under 65,000 clones, almost 85% of them present only once. This CDR3 has 15 residues. Trimming shortened V by 5 bases and J by 3 bases, and 17 bases separated the two germline ends. The germline gives CDR1 SGHRS, CDR2 YFSETQ. Study-level findings and limits: Early shifts in blood T cell clones, with interferon-beta, reportedly predicted response best.

To note about this clone: Its antigen is still unknown.

The chain couples TRBV5-1 to TRBJ1-1; no firm D call. The material sequenced was peripheral blood, taken from a patient treated with radiotherapy plus ipilimumab. The TCR comes from a human donor with non-small cell lung cancer whose response to radiotherapy plus ipilimumab could not be evaluated. Here the CDR3 DNA reads TGCGCCAGCAGACCCAATGAGATAACGGACACTGAAGCTTTCTTT. It yields the protein CASRPNEITDTEAFF. The variable domain in full, with the rest retrieved from reference TRBV5-1 and TRBJ1-1, is KAGVTQTPRYLIKTRGQQVTLSCSPISGHRSVSWYQQTPGQGLQFLFEYFSETQRNKGNFPGRFSGRQFSNSRSEMNVSTLELGDSALYLCASRPNEITDTEAFFGQGTRLTVV.